Shown below are 32 T cell receptor beta chains from a single sample sequenced in a study of vaccination effects on CD4 cells after COVID-19. The antigens for these receptors are not known. Some clones are missing from TCRdb's copy, which holds only in-frame ones; the method was immunoSEQ multiplex PCR. The sample shows 84,000 or so clones, 60% to 80% of them seen only once. Prior to sequencing, the ViraFEST assay stimulated PBMC with viral peptide pools, which expanded the antigen-specific CD4+ T cells. It was after nine to eleven days of culture that CD4+ T cells were isolated. Vaccine administered to participants consisted of two doses of either BNT162b2 or mRNA-1273. Sample: CD4+ T cells from PBMCs cultured with HCoV-OC43 spike peptides, taken after COVID-19 vaccination. Subset of the sample: HCoV-OC43 spike overlapping peptide pool stimulation. These receptors came from a human donor who received a COVID-19 vaccine.

The chain carries TRBV14 and TRBJ1-1; D is possibly TRBD1 (6 bases). Per the germline V gene, CDR1 is SGHDN and CDR2 is FVKESK. The CDR3 spans 13 residues. With 3 bases removed from V and 4 bases from J, the gap between germline ends came to 9 bases. CDR3 nucleotide sequence: TGTGCCAGCAGCCAGGGGGCTGTCACTGAAGCTTTCTTT. Translation gives CASSQGAVTEAFF.

This chain joins TRBV7-8 and TRBJ2-7; D is perhaps TRBD2 (6 bases). This CDR3 has 16 residues. The germline CDR1 and CDR2 sequences are SGHVS and FQNEAQ. V shed 0 bases and J shed 3 bases, with 15 bases lying between them. The CDR3 bases are TGTGCCAGCAGCTTAGCGCCTCGGGGGAGAAACTACGAGCAGTACGTC. It encodes CASSLAPRGRNYEQYV.

The rearrangement links TRBV9 to TRBJ2-5; 12 bases are shared with TRBD2. CDR1 is SGDLS and CDR2 is YYNGEE in the germline V gene. The trim removed 4 bases at V and 0 bases at J, leaving 4 bases unmatched. The CDR3 spans 16 residues. The DNA of the CDR3 is TGTGCCAGCAGCTTGACTAGCGGGGGCAACCAAGAGACCCAGTACTTC. This gives the protein CASSLTSGGNQETQYF.

The genes are TRBV6-4 and TRBJ1-1; 9 bases map to TRBD1. This CDR3 has 15 amino acids. The germline V gene has CDR1 MRHNA and CDR2 SNTAGT. V was pared by 4 bases and J by 5 bases, with 8 bases of the junction left unmatched. The CDR3 loop reads CASSAGGTGLTEAFF. Here the CDR3 DNA reads TGTGCCAGCAGTGCCGGGGGGACAGGGTTGACTGAAGCTTTCTTT.

The CDR3 bases are TGCGCCAGCAGCTTGGACCAAGGAGAAGATACGCAGTATTTT. Protein sequence: CASSLDQGEDTQYF. The chain links TRBV5-1 to TRBJ2-3; D gene unclear. Between the trimmed V and J ends, which lost 0 bases and 5 bases, there was a span of 10 bases. The CDR3 is 14 amino acids. The germline CDR1 and CDR2 sequences are SGHRS and YFSETQ.

The chain couples TRBV5-1 to TRBJ2-5; no definite D call. The V gene's germline CDR1 is SGHRS and CDR2 YFSETQ. V shed 3 bases and J shed 2 bases, with 8 bases lying between them. CDR3 length: 13 residues. The CDR3 protein is CASSSGFQETQYF. CDR3 sequence (DNA): TGCGCCAGCAGCTCCGGGTTTCAAGAGACCCAGTACTTC.

The rearrangement uses TRBV10-3 and TRBJ1-1, with D possibly TRBD1 on 6 matching bases. This CDR3 region has 13 residues. Trimming removed 9 bases at V and 0 bases at J, with 11 bases between. Germline V CDR1 and CDR2: ENHRY, SYGVKD. The CDR3: CAITGYMNTEAFF. CDR3 bases: TGTGCCATTACAGGGTACATGAACACTGAAGCTTTCTTT.

This CDR3 is CAISEVGSDYGYTF. DNA of the CDR3: TGTGCCATCAGTGAGGTGGGATCGGACTATGGCTACACCTTC. V is TRBV10-3 and J is TRBJ1-2; D is unresolved. The CDR3 length is 14 residues. Germline CDR1 reads ENHRY; CDR2 reads SYGVKD. V was clipped by 2 bases and J by 3 bases, with 10 bases between them.

Of note for this clone: Other nucleotide sequences from this sample produce the same CDR3. The chain carries TRBV6-5 and TRBJ1-2, with D possibly matching TRBD1 (5 bases). V was pared by 0 bases and J by 0 bases, with 11 bases between. Germline CDR1 reads MNHEY; CDR2 reads SVGAGI. CDR3 size: 16 residues. CDR3 loop: CASSYSSQGANYGYTF. CDR3 bases: TGTGCCAGCAGTTACTCTTCCCAGGGCGCTAACTATGGCTACACCTTC.

The V call is TRBV2, the J call TRBJ2-3, with TRBD1 matching over 7 bases. Germline-derived CDR1 and CDR2 are SNHLY and FYNNEI. This CDR3 region has 15 residues. Losses at the gene ends were 5 bases for V and 1 base for J; bases not matched to a gene: 6. In DNA, the CDR3 is TGTGCCAGCAGTAAACAGGGGACCCGCACAGATACGCAGTATTTT. Translation gives CASSKQGTRTDTQYF.

This clone occurred once. The chain combines TRBV5-4 with TRBJ2-5; 10 bases fit TRBD2. CDR1 and CDR2 from the germline V gene are SGHNT and YYREEE (reference sequence). This CDR3 contains 15 residues. The V segment lost 3 bases and the J segment 5 bases; nucleotides outside the gene matches: 7. CDR3 sequence reads: CASSWGLAQGETQYF. DNA of the CDR3: TGTGCCAGCAGCTGGGGACTAGCGCAGGGGGAGACCCAGTACTTC. Variable domain in full (rest from reference TRBV5-4 and TRBJ2-5): ETGVTQSPTHLIKTRGQQVTLRCSSQSGHNTVSWYQQALGQGPQFIFQYYREEENGRGNFPPRFSGLQFPNYSSELNVNALELDDSALYLCASSWGLAQGETQYFGPGTRLLVL.

The V gene is TRBV2, the J gene TRBJ2-5, with 7 bases matching TRBD1. Losses at the gene ends were 6 bases for V and 4 bases for J; bases not matched to a gene: 5. The CDR3 totals 13 residues. Germline CDR1 reads SNHLY; CDR2 reads FYNNEI. CDR3 region: CASSQTGRETQYF. For the CDR3, the DNA is TGTGCCAGCAGCCAGACAGGGCGAGAGACCCAGTACTTC.

The gene calls are TRBV24-1 and TRBJ1-1; 8 bases line up with TRBD1. The CDR3 extends over 16 amino acids. Germline V lookup: CDR1 KGHDR, CDR2 SFDVKD. With 9 bases clipped from V and 0 bases from J, the junction kept 11 bases outside the gene matches. The CDR3 sequence is CATYIGDRQVNTEAFF. As DNA, the CDR3 is TGTGCCACCTATATCGGGGACAGGCAAGTGAACACTGAAGCTTTCTTT.

The chain recombines TRBV5-1 with TRBJ2-5; TRBD1 matches at 7 bases. Unmatched junction bases numbered 4, after V lost 3 bases and J lost 2 bases. Germline CDR1 SGHRS, CDR2 YFSETQ. The CDR3 is 14 amino acids. The CDR3 spells CASSSTGQQETQYF. CDR3 nucleotide sequence: TGCGCCAGCAGCTCTACGGGACAGCAAGAGACCCAGTACTTC.

The chain couples TRBV18 to TRBJ2-7; 8 positions match TRBD1. The CDR3 contains 19 residues. Germline CDR1 KGHSH, CDR2 LQKENI. Trimming cost V 3 bases and J 0 bases; bases outside gene matches: 16. The CDR3 loop reads CASSPLGTGAMGSSYEQYV. CDR3 sequence (DNA): TGTGCCAGCTCACCTCTGGGGACAGGAGCTATGGGCAGCTCCTACGAGCAGTACGTC.

The chain joins TRBV30 to TRBJ2-3; possibly TRBD1 for D (5 bases). CDR1 GTSNPN and CDR2 SVGIG come from the germline V gene (reference sequence). The CDR3 is 14 residues long. Trimming took off 0 bases at V and 4 bases at J, with 11 bases between the two ends. The CDR3: CAWSVPQVPDTQYF. DNA of the CDR3: TGTGCCTGGAGTGTACCACAGGTTCCAGATACGCAGTATTTT.

The rearrangement links TRBV7-9 to TRBJ2-5; TRBD1 aligns across 9 bases. This CDR3 is 13 amino acids long. The germline CDR1 and CDR2 sequences are SEHNR and FQNEAQ (reference sequence). The ends lost 5 bases at V and 3 bases at J; junction bases unmatched: 1. CDR3 sequence (DNA): TGTGCCAGCAGCCGGACAGGGGAAGAGACCCAGTACTTC. Translated, it gives CASSRTGEETQYF.

The rearrangement links TRBV21-1 to TRBJ2-5. TRBV21-1 is a known pseudogene. The CDR3 consists of 15 residues. The CDR3, as DNA: TGTGCCAGCAGCAAAGAAGGGTGCCTCGTTAAGACCCAGTACTTC. Its translation is CASSKEGCLVKTQYF.

The chain has TRBV6-5 and TRBJ2-2, with 8 bases that match TRBD2. The germline V gene encodes CDR1 MNHEY and CDR2 SVGAGI. Trimming at V came to 7 bases and at J to 6 bases, leaving 10 bases not matched to a gene. The CDR3 consists of 15 residues. CDR3 amino acids: CASNMRGAGAGELFF. Here the CDR3 DNA reads TGTGCCAGCAATATGCGGGGGGCGGGCGCCGGGGAGCTGTTTTTT.

The chain is built from TRBV12-3 or TRBV12-4 and TRBJ2-1; D is undetermined. This CDR3 has 13 amino acids. V shed 3 bases and J shed 4 bases, with 7 bases lying between them. CDR3 in amino acids: CASSFGPYNEQFF. The CDR3 region has the DNA TGTGCCAGCAGTTTCGGGCCTTACAATGAGCAGTTCTTC.

This clone was counted a few times. CDR3 in amino acids: CASSLDNQETQYF. The CDR3 coding sequence is TGTGCCAGCAGCTTAGATAACCAAGAGACCCAGTACTTC. This sequence joins TRBV11-3 and TRBJ2-5, with D unresolved. Germline V gene data show CDR1 as SGHNT and CDR2 as YENEEA. CDR3 length: 13 residues. Deletions cut 0 bases from V and 0 bases from J, with 2 bases between.

CDR3 sequence reads: CASSGIGTVNQPQHF. CDR3 bases: TGTGCCAGCAGTGGGATCGGGACAGTCAATCAGCCCCAGCATTTT. The chain employs TRBV2 and TRBJ1-5; the match to TRBD1 covers 7 bases. The CDR3 is 15 amino acids. The junction had 6 bases not matched to a gene; V was cut back by 4 bases and J by 3 bases. From germline, CDR1 is SNHLY and CDR2 FYNNEI.

The chain uses TRBV6-1 and TRBJ1-2; perhaps TRBD1 as D (5 bases). V shed 2 bases and J shed 3 bases, with 10 bases lying between them. Germline V gives CDR1 MNHNS, CDR2 SASEGT. The CDR3 has 14 residues. CDR3: CASSEIETDYGYTF. The CDR3 bases are TGTGCCAGCAGTGAAATTGAGACAGACTATGGCTACACCTTC.

CDR3 DNA: TGCGCCAGCAGCTTGGAAGTAGCGGGGGCCAACGTCCTGACTTTC. This codes for CASSLEVAGANVLTF. V usage is TRBV5-1 and J usage is TRBJ2-6, with D possibly being TRBD2 (5 bases). CDR3 size: 15 residues. Trimming cost V 0 bases and J 4 bases, with 8 bases left between them. Germline V gene lookup returns CDR1 SGHRS and CDR2 YFSETQ.

The chain uses TRBV7-8 and TRBJ1-1, with D uncertain. Germline CDR1 and CDR2: SGHVS and FQNEAQ. The CDR3 has 14 amino acids. V lost 3 bases, J lost 0 bases, and 8 bases lay in between. The CDR3 sequence is CASSFRQLNTEAFF. The CDR3 DNA is TGTGCCAGCAGCTTTAGGCAGTTGAACACTGAAGCTTTCTTT.

This clone was seen just once. The chain has TRBV6-1 and TRBJ1-3; 8 bases align to TRBD1. The trim removed 4 bases at V and 0 bases at J, leaving 5 bases unmatched. Germline CDR1 MNHNS, CDR2 SASEGT. This CDR3 has 16 amino acids. In DNA form, the CDR3 reads TGTGCCAGCAGTGCTGTCCAGGGGGCCTCTGGAAACACCATATATTTT. It specifies CASSAVQGASGNTIYF.

The chain uses TRBV19 and TRBJ1-3, with 7 bases identical to TRBD1. V shed 0 bases, J shed 3 bases, and the junction held 8 bases outside the gene matches. This CDR3 contains 17 residues. Per the germline V gene, CDR1 is LNHDA and CDR2 is SQIVND (reference sequence). Written as DNA, the CDR3 is TGTGCCAGTAGTATAGATCTAAAGGGGGCACGTGGAAACACCATATATTTT. Amino acid sequence: CASSIDLKGARGNTIYF.

The chain employs TRBV24-1 and TRBJ1-4; TRBD1 matches at 9 bases. CDR1 KGHDR and CDR2 SFDVKD come from the germline V gene. This CDR3 contains 14 residues. V dropped 3 bases and J dropped 10; count of bases not matched to a gene: 5. The CDR3 DNA is TGTGCCACCAGTGATAGGACAGGGGAGGGAAAACTGTTTTTT. Translation: CATSDRTGEGKLFF.

V gene TRBV7-3 combines with J gene TRBJ2-2; 10 bases fit TRBD2. The CDR3 is made up of 17 amino acids. Trimming at V came to 5 bases and at J to 4 bases, leaving 10 bases not matched to a gene. CDR1 and CDR2 from the germline V gene are SGHTA and FQGTGA. CDR3 bases: TGTGCCAGCAGCCGTACCGGGACTAGCGTATTCACCGGGGAGCTGTTTTTT. The encoded protein is CASSRTGTSVFTGELFF. The entire variable domain, with the rest obtained from reference TRBV7-3 and TRBJ2-2, is as follows: GAGVSQTPSNKVTEKGKYVELRCDPISGHTALYWYRQSLGQGPEFLIYFQGTGAADDSGLPNDRFFAVRPEGSVSTLKIQRTERGDSAVYLCASSRTGTSVFTGELFFGEGSRLTVL.

The J gene is TRBJ2-2, the V gene TRBV9, with 7 bases identical to TRBD1. CDR1 SGDLS and CDR2 YYNGEE come from the germline V gene. The CDR3 contains 14 residues. After removal of 3 bases from V and 3 bases from J, the junction contained 2 bases not matched to a gene. This chain's CDR3 is CASSGQGDTGELFF. The CDR3 DNA is TGTGCCAGCAGCGGGCAGGGGGACACCGGGGAGCTGTTTTTT.

The chain is built from TRBV7-3 and TRBJ1-1; D possibly corresponds to TRBD1 (6 bases). The CDR3 is 14 amino acids. V lost 3 bases to trimming and J lost 1 base, with 9 bases between them. Germline V gene data show CDR1 as SGHTA and CDR2 as FQGTGA. CDR3 nucleotide sequence: TGTGCCAGCAGCTTGATGGGACAGAACACTGAAGCTTTCTTT. Amino acids: CASSLMGQNTEAFF.

This clone was counted only a few times. V gene TRBV7-3 combines with J gene TRBJ1-1; D possibly corresponds to TRBD1 (6 bases). The CDR3 is 15 residues long. In germline, CDR1 is SGHTA, CDR2 FQGTGA. Trimming removed 1 base from V and 3 bases from J, with 12 bases in between. The CDR3 nucleotides read TGTGCCAGCAGCTTAAATGGGGGGCTGGACACTGAAGCTTTCTTT. This encodes CASSLNGGLDTEAFF.